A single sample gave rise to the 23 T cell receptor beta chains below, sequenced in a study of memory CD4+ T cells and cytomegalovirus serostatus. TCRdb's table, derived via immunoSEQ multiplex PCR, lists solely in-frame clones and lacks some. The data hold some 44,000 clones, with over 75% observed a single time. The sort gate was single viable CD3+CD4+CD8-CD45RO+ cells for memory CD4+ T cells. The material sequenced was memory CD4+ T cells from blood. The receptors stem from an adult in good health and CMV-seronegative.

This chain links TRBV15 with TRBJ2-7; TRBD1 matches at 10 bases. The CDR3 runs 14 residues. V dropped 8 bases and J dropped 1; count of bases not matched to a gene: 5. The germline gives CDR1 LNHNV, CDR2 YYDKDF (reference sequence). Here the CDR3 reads CATRLDRGSYEQYF. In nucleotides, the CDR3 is TGTGCCACCCGCCTGGACAGGGGGTCCTACGAGCAGTACTTC.

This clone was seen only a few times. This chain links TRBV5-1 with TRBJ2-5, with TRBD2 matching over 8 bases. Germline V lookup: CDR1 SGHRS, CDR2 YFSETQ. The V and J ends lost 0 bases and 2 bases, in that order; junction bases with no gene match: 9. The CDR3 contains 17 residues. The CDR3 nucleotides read TGCGCCAGCAGCTTGGCGGGGCGGGGGGCCCGGCAAGAGACCCAGTACTTC. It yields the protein CASSLAGRGARQETQYF.

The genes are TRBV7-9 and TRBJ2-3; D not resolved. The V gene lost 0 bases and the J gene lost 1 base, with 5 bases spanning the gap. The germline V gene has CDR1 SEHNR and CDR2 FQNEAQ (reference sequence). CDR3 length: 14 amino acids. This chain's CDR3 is CASSLARGTDTQYF. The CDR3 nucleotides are TGTGCCAGCAGCTTAGCTAGAGGCACAGATACGCAGTATTTT.

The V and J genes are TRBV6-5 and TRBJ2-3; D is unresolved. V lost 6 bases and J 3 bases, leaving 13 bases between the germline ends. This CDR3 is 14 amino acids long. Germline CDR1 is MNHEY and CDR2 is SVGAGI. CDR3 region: CASSLNLWTDTQYF. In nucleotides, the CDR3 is TGTGCCAGCAGCTTAAACCTGTGGACAGATACGCAGTATTTT.

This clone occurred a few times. CDR3 in amino acids: CASSPQGTGKSRRGYTF. In DNA form, the CDR3 reads TGTGCCAGCTCACCACAAGGAACAGGCAAATCCCGGCGCGGCTACACCTTC. The chain has TRBV18 and TRBJ1-2, with D tentatively TRBD1 (5 bases). This CDR3 contains 17 residues. From germline, CDR1 is KGHSH and CDR2 LQKENI. V lost 1 base, J lost 8 bases, and 23 bases lay in between.

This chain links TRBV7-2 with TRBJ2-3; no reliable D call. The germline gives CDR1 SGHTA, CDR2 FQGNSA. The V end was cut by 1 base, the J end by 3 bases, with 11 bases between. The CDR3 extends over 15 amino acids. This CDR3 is CASSLGDGTTDTQYF. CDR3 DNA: TGTGCCAGCAGCTTAGGCGACGGAACTACAGATACGCAGTATTTT. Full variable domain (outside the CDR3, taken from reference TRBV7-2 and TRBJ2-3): GAGVSQSPSNKVTEKGKDVELRCDPISGHTALYWYRQSLGQGLEFLIYFQGNSAPDKSGLPSDRFSAERTGGSVSTLTIQRTQQEDSAVYLCASSLGDGTTDTQYFGPGTRLTVL.

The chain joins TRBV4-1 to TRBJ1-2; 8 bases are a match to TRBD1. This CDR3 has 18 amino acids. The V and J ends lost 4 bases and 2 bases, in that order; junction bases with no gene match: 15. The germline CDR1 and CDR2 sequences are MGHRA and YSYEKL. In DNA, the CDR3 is TGCGCCAGCAGCCGTAAGAAGGGCGAGACAGGGGAGAACTATGGCTACACCTTC. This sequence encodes CASSRKKGETGENYGYTF.

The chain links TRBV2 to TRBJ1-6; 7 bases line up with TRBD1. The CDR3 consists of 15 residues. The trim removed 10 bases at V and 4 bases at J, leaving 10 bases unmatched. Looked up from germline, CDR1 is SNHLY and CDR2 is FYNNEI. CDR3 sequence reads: CATIKGAGYNSPLHF. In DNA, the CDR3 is TGTGCCACCATTAAGGGGGCAGGGTATAATTCACCCCTCCACTTT.

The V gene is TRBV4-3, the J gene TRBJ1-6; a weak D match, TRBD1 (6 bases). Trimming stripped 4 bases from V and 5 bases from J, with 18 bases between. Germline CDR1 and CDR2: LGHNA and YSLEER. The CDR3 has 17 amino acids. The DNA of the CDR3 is TGCGCCAGCAGCCCCCGAGGGGGGGGGCTAAATAATTCACCCCTCCACTTT. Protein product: CASSPRGGGLNNSPLHF.

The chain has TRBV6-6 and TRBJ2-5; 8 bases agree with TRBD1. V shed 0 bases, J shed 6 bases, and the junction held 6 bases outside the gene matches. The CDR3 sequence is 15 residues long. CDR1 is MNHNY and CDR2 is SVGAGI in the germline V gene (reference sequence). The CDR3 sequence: CASSYSWAGGQTQYF. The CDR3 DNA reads TGTGCCAGCAGTTACTCCTGGGCAGGGGGCCAGACCCAGTACTTC.

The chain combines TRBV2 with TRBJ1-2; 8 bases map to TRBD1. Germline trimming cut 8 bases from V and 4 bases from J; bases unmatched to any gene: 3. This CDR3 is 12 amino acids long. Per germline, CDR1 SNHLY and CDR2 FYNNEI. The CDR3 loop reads CASSGQAYGYTF. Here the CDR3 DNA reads TGTGCCAGCTCGGGACAGGCCTATGGCTACACCTTC.

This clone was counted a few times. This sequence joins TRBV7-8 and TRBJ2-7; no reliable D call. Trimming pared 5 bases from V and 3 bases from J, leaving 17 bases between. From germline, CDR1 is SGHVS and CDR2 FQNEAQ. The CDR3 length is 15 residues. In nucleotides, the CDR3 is TGTGCCAGCAGCCGTTCCGCGGTAGGCCTCTACGAGCAGTACTTC. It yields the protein CASSRSAVGLYEQYF.

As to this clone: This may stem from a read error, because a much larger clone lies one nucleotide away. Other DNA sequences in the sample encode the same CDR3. CDR3 coding DNA: TGTGCCAGCTCACCCGGGACAGGGGATGAAAAACTGTTTTTT. Residues: CASSPGTGDEKLFF. V usage is TRBV18 and J usage is TRBJ1-4, with TRBD1 matching over 10 bases. The germline V gene has CDR1 KGHSH and CDR2 LQKENI. Losses at the gene ends were 3 bases for V and 6 bases for J; bases not matched to a gene: 1. The CDR3 sequence is 14 residues long.

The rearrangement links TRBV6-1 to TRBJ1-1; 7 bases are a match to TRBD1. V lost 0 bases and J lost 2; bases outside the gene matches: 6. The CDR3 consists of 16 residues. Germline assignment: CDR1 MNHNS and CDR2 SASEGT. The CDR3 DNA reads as TGTGCCAGCAGTGAAGCTCCCGACAGGGTAAACACTGAAGCTTTCTTT. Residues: CASSEAPDRVNTEAFF.

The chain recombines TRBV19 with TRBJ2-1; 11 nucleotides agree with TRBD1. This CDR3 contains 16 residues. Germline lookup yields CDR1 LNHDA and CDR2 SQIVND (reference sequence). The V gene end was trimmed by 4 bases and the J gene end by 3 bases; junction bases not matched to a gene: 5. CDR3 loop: CASSSWDRGIYNEQFF. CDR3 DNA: TGTGCCAGTAGTAGCTGGGACAGGGGGATCTACAATGAGCAGTTCTTC.

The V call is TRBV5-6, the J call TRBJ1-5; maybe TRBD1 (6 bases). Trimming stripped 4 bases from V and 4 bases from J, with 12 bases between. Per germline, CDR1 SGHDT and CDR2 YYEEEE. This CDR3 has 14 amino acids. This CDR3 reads CASSIPGQNQPQHF. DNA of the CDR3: TGTGCCAGCAGCATACCCGGACAGAATCAGCCCCAGCATTTT.

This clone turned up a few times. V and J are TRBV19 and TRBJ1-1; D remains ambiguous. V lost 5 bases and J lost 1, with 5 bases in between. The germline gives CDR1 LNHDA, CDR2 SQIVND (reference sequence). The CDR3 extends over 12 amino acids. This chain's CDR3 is CASSGWNTEAFF. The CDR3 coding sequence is TGTGCCAGTAGTGGGTGGAACACTGAAGCTTTCTTT.

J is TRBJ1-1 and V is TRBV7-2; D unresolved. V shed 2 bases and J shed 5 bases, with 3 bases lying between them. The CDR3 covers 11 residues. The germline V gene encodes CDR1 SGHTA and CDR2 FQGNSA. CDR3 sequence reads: CASSLLTEAFF. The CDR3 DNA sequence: TGTGCCAGCAGCTTATTGACTGAAGCTTTCTTT. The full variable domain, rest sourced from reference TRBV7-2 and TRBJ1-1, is GAGVSQSPSNKVTEKGKDVELRCDPISGHTALYWYRQSLGQGLEFLIYFQGNSAPDKSGLPSDRFSAERTGGSVSTLTIQRTQQEDSAVYLCASSLLTEAFFGQGTRLTVV.

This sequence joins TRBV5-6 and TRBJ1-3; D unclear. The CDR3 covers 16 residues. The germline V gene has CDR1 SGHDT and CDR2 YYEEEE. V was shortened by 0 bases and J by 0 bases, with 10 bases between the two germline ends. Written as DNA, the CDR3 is TGTGCCAGCAGCTTGGTATCTCTGAGCTCTGGAAACACCATATATTTT. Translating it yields CASSLVSLSSGNTIYF.

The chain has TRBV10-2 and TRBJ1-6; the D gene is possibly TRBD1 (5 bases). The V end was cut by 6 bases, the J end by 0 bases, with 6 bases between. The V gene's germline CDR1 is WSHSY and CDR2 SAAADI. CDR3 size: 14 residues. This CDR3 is CASRQGSYNSPLHF. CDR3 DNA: TGCGCCAGCAGGCAGGGCTCCTATAATTCACCCCTCCACTTT.

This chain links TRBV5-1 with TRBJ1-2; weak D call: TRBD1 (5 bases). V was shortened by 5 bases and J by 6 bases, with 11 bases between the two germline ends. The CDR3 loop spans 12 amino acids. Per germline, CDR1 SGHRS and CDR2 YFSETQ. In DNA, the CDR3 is TGCGCCAGCAGACCTCGGGGCGATGGCTACACCTTC. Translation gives CASRPRGDGYTF.

CDR3: CASSFQGRLNTEAFF. The CDR3 DNA is TGTGCCAGTAGTTTTCAGGGACGGTTGAACACTGAAGCTTTCTTT. This rearrangement joins TRBV19 to TRBJ1-1, with D perhaps TRBD1 (5 bases). The CDR3 contains 15 residues. Trimming cost V 5 bases and J 0 bases, with 13 bases left between them. The germline V gene encodes CDR1 LNHDA and CDR2 SQIVND (reference sequence).

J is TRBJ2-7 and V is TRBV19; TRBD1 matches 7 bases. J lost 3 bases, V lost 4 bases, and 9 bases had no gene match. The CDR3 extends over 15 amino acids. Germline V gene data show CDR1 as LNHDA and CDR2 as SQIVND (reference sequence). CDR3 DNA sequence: TGTGCCAGTAGTACCCTCGGGACAGTGAACTACGAGCAGTACTTC. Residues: CASSTLGTVNYEQYF.